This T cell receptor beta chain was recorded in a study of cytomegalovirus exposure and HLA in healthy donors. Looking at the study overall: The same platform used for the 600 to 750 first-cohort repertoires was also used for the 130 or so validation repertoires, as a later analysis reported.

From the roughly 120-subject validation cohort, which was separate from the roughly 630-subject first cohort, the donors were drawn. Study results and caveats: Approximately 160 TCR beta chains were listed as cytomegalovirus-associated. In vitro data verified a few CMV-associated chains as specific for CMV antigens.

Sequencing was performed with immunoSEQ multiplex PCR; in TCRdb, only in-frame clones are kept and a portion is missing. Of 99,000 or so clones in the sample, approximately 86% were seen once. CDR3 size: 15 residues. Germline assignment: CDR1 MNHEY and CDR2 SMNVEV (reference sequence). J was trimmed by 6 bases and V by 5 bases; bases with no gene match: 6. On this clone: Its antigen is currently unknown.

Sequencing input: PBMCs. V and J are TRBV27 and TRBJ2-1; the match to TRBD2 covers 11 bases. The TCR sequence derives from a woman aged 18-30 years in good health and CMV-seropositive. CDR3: CASSATSGSFNEQFF. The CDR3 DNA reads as TGTGCCAGCAGTGCTACTAGCGGGAGTTTCAATGAGCAGTTCTTC.